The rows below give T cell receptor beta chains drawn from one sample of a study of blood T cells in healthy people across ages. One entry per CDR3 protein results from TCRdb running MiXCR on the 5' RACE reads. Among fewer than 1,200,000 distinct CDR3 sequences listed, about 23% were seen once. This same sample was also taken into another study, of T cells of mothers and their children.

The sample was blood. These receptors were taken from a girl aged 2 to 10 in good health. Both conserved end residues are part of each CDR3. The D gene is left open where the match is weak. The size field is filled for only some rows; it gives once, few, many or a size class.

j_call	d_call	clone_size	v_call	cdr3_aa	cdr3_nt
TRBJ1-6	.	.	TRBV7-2	CARSFGPGSPLHF	TGTGCCAGAAGCTTCGGCCCCGGATCACCCCTCCACTTT
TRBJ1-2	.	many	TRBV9	CASSVDGAGYLTF	TGTGCCAGCAGCGTAGACGGGGCGGGGTATCTAACCTTC
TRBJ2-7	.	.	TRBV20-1	CSAYRAETYEQYF	TGCAGTGCTTACAGGGCCGAAACCTACGAGCAGTACTTC
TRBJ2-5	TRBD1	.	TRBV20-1	CSARDGQGWGGGGFWETQYF	TGCAGTGCTAGAGATGGACAGGGGTGGGGGGGCGGTGGGTTTTGGGAGACCCAGTACTTC
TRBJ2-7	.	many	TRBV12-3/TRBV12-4	CASSFRDGPYEQYF	TGTGCCAGCAGTTTCCGGGACGGCCCCTACGAGCAGTACTTC
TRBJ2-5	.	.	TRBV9	CASSVVETQYF	TGTGCCAGCAGCGTAGTTGAGACCCAGTACTTC
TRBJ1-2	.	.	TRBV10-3	CAISADSYGYGYTF	TGTGCCATCAGCGCCGACAGCTATGGCTATGGCTACACCTTC
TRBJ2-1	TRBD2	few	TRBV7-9	CASAGGRPYNEQFF	TGTGCCAGCGCCGGCGGGAGGCCCTACAATGAGCAGTTCTTC
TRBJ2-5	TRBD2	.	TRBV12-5	CASALRVAGGLEETQYF	TGTGCTAGTGCCCTGAGGGTAGCGGGAGGGCTTGAAGAGACCCAGTACTTC
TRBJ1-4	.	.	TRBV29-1	CSVVLPGPPREKLFF	TGCAGCGTTGTATTGCCCGGACCCCCTAGGGAAAAACTGTTTTTT
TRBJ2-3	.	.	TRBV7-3	CASSSWGPDTQYF	TGTGCCAGCAGCTCCTGGGGACCCGATACGCAGTATTTT
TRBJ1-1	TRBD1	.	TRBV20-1	CSARDRPTGVITEAFF	TGCAGTGCTAGAGATCGCCCGACAGGGGTTATAACTGAAGCTTTCTTT
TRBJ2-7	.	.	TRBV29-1	CSPLGQEQYF	TGCAGCCCCCTGGGGCAGGAGCAGTACTTC
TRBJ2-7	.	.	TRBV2	CASSDWRAEQYF	TGTGCCAGCAGTGATTGGAGGGCCGAGCAGTACTTC
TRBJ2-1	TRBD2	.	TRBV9	CASSAIAGGPDNEQFF	TGTGCCAGCAGCGCTATAGCGGGGGGGCCAGACAATGAGCAGTTCTTC
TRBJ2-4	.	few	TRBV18	CASSPLVVSPLAKNIQYF	TGTGCCAGCTCACCGTTAGTAGTCAGTCCCTTAGCCAAAAACATTCAGTACTTC
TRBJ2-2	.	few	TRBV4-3	CASSQGQFILGELFF	TGCGCCAGCAGCCAGGGGCAGTTTATCCTCGGGGAGCTGTTTTTT
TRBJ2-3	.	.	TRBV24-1	CATSDPHPEADTQYF	TGTGCCACCAGTGACCCTCACCCAGAGGCAGATACGCAGTATTTT
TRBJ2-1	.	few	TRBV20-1	CSAGSSSSSYNEQFF	TGCAGTGCTGGCTCTAGCTCAAGCTCCTACAATGAGCAGTTCTTC
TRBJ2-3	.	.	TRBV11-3	CASSYDSRDTQYF	TGTGCCAGCAGCTACGATTCTCGGGATACGCAGTATTTT
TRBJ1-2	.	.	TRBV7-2	CASSEGRTYGYTF	TGTGCCAGCAGCGAGGGACGGACATATGGCTACACCTTC
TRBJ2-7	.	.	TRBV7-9	CASSDPVSGSYEQYF	TGTGCCAGCAGCGACCCCGTTAGCGGCTCCTACGAGCAGTACTTC
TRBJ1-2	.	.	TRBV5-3	CASSSPIAEVANYGYTF	TGTGCCAGCAGCTCCCCGATCGCGGAGGTAGCTAACTATGGCTACACCTTC
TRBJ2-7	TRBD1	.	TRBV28	CASSSRTGWTYEQYF	TGTGCCAGCAGTTCAAGGACAGGGTGGACCTACGAGCAGTACTTC
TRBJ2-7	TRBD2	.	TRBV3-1	CASSHVAGESLYEQYF	TGTGCCAGCAGCCATGTAGCGGGAGAGTCTCTATACGAGCAGTACTTC
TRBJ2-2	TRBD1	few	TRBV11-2	CASSRFMGQGDTGELFF	TGTGCCAGCAGTCGTTTCATGGGACAGGGAGACACCGGGGAGCTGTTTTTT
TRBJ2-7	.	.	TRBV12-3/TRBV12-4	CASSFGAGLSSYEQYF	TGTGCCAGCAGTTTCGGGGCGGGTCTCAGCTCCTACGAGCAGTACTTC
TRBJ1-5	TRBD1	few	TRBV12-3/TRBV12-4	CAIDQGGGQPQHF	TGTGCCATCGACCAGGGGGGCGGTCAGCCCCAGCATTTT
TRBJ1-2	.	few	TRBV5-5	CASSPGPGMDNYGYTF	TGTGCCAGCAGCCCTGGCCCCGGCATGGATAACTATGGCTACACCTTC
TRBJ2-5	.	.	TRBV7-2	CASSFDWYQETQYF	TGTGCCAGCAGCTTCGACTGGTACCAAGAGACCCAGTACTTC
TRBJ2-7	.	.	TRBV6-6	CASSYTNYEQYF	TGTGCCAGCAGTTACACCAACTACGAGCAGTACTTC
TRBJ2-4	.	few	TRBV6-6	CASRTLTGMGNIQYF	TGTGCCAGCAGAACACTTACAGGGATGGGAAACATTCAGTACTTC
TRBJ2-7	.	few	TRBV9	CASSPGSPPGEQYF	TGTGCCAGTTCCCCCGGGAGTCCCCCTGGAGAGCAGTACTTC
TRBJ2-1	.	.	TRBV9	CASSGDPVADRPSYNEQFF	TGTGCCAGCAGCGGGGATCCGGTGGCGGACCGACCATCCTACAATGAGCAGTTCTTC
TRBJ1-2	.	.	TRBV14	CASSQNGQPNYGYTF	TGTGCCAGCAGCCAGAACGGACAACCTAACTATGGCTACACCTTC
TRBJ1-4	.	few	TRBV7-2	CASSLDSEKLFF	TGTGCCAGCAGCTTGGACAGCGAAAAACTGTTTTTT
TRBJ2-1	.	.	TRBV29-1	CSVGRLDNEQFF	TGCAGCGTTGGGCGTCTCGACAATGAGCAGTTCTTC
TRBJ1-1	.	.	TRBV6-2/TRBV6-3	CASSRLTGMNTEAFF	TGTGCCAGCAGTCGGCTGACAGGTATGAACACTGAAGCTTTCTTT
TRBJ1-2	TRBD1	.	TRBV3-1	CASSQEGGQSYGYTF	TGTGCCAGCAGCCAAGAGGGGGGACAGTCCTATGGCTACACCTTC
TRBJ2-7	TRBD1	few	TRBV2	CASSRQGFHEQYF	TGTGCCAGCAGCCGACAGGGGTTCCACGAGCAGTACTTC
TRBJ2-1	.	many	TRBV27	CASSFPGNEQFF	TGTGCCAGCAGCTTCCCGGGCAATGAGCAGTTCTTC
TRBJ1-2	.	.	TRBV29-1	CSVEGPNVGYTF	TGCAGCGTTGAGGGTCCGAACGTTGGCTACACCTTC
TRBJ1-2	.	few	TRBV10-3	CAISGGLGGQGYTF	TGTGCCATCAGTGGAGGTTTGGGGGGCCAGGGCTACACCTTC
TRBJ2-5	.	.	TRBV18	CASCPGSQETQYF	TGTGCCAGCTGTCCAGGGTCCCAAGAGACCCAGTACTTC
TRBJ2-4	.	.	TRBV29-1	CSVVGAKNIQYF	TGCAGCGTTGTGGGAGCCAAAAACATTCAGTACTTC
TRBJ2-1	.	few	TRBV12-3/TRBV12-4	CASSPEDEQFF	TGTGCCAGCAGCCCAGAGGATGAGCAGTTCTTC
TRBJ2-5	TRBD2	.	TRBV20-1	CSARDRGGPIQETQYF	TGCAGTGCTAGAGATCGGGGGGGCCCTATCCAAGAGACCCAGTACTTC
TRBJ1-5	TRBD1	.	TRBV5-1	CASSLETGGNQPQHF	TGCGCCAGCAGCTTGGAGACAGGGGGCAATCAGCCCCAGCATTTT
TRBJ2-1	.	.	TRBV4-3	CASSQDFGPNEQFF	TGCGCCAGCAGCCAAGACTTCGGGCCCAATGAGCAGTTCTTC
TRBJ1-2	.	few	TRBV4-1	CASSRTGGIDGYTF	TGCGCCAGCAGTCGCACGGGGGGTATAGATGGCTACACCTTC
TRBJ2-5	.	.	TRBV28	CASRAWETQYF	TGTGCCAGCAGGGCGTGGGAGACCCAGTACTTC
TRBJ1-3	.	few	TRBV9	CASSVEGTGNTIYF	TGTGCCAGCAGCGTTGAGGGGACTGGAAACACCATATATTTT
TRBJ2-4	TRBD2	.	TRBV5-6	CASSLRSGNKNIQYF	TGTGCCAGCAGCCTTCGGAGCGGGAACAAAAACATTCAGTACTTC
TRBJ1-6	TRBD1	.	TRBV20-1	CSAHRDRVYNSPLHF	TGCAGTGCCCACAGGGACAGAGTCTATAATTCACCCCTCCACTTT
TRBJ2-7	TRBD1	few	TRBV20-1	CSARDLRTGGLYEQYF	TGCAGTGCTAGAGATCTTAGGACAGGGGGCCTCTACGAGCAGTACTTC